A single sample is the source of the 20 T cell receptor beta chains below, sequenced in a study of cytomegalovirus exposure and HLA in healthy donors. This PCR relied on a set of 60 Vbeta primers and 13 Jbeta primers. Using immunoSEQ multiplex PCR, the repertoire was profiled, and TCRdb retains in-frame clones only, with some absent. The table shows about 160,000 clones, with roughly 80% occurring only once. The sequenced sample consisted of PBMCs. The source of these receptors is a woman aged 30 to 39 in good health and CMV-seropositive.

This clone turned up a few times. The J gene is TRBJ2-7, the V gene TRBV10-3; D unclear. V shed 4 bases and J shed 0 bases, with 7 bases lying between them. The length of the CDR3 is 13 residues. Germline V lookup: CDR1 ENHRY, CDR2 SYGVKD. The DNA of the CDR3 is TGTGCCATCAGTGGGTCCAGCTCCTACGAGCAGTACTTC. Residues: CAISGSSSYEQYF.

The chain couples TRBV29-1 to TRBJ1-1; possibly TRBD1 for D (5 bases). V lost 7 bases to trimming and J lost 7 bases, with 13 bases between them. This CDR3 region has 11 residues. Per the germline V gene, CDR1 is SQVTM and CDR2 is ANQGSEA. The CDR3 region is CSALGGVEAFF. The CDR3 nucleotides read TGCAGCGCCCTGGGGGGGGTTGAAGCTTTCTTT.

The rearrangement uses TRBV2 and TRBJ2-5; 11 positions agree with TRBD1. Germline CDR1 SNHLY, CDR2 FYNNEI. V lost 5 bases to trimming and J lost 4 bases; unmatched junction nucleotides: 3. CDR3 length equals 14 residues. CDR3 sequence: CASSWTGGGETQYF. The CDR3 DNA sequence: TGTGCCAGCAGTTGGACAGGGGGCGGAGAGACCCAGTACTTC.

V is TRBV9 and J is TRBJ2-3; unclear D gene. The CDR3 covers 13 residues. Looked up from germline, CDR1 is SGDLS and CDR2 is YYNGEE. V dropped 1 base and J dropped 1 base, with 4 bases sitting between them. As DNA, the CDR3 is TGTGCCAGCAGCGTACAGGGCACAGATACGCAGTATTTT. It translates to CASSVQGTDTQYF.

This chain joins TRBV6-1 and TRBJ2-5; 8 bases agree with TRBD1. The V and J ends lost 8 bases and 3 bases, in that order; junction bases with no gene match: 8. Germline values: CDR1 MNHNS, CDR2 SASEGT. This CDR3 has 14 residues. For the CDR3, the DNA is TGTGCCAGCCTAGCCGGGACAGGCGAAGAGACCCAGTACTTC. Amino acid sequence: CASLAGTGEETQYF.

This clone was counted a few times. The chain carries TRBV19 and TRBJ1-1, with TRBD1 matching over 9 bases. The trim removed 8 bases at V and 1 base at J, leaving 5 bases unmatched. CDR3 length equals 14 residues. CDR1 and CDR2 from the germline V gene are LNHDA and SQIVND (reference sequence). CDR3 amino acids: CASSQGAGNTEAFF. The CDR3 DNA sequence: TGTGCCAGTTCACAGGGGGCCGGGAACACTGAAGCTTTCTTT.

The chain uses TRBV5-1 and TRBJ2-5; D possibly corresponds to TRBD1 (5 bases). The ends were cut back, 0 bases at V and 1 base at J, with 10 bases in the middle. Germline CDR1 and CDR2: SGHRS and YFSETQ. The CDR3 covers 15 residues. The CDR3 spells CASSLGQGPQETQYF. In DNA form, the CDR3 reads TGCGCCAGCAGCTTGGGTCAGGGCCCCCAAGAGACCCAGTACTTC. Filled out from reference TRBV5-1 and TRBJ2-5, the complete variable domain reads KAGVTQTPRYLIKTRGQQVTLSCSPISGHRSVSWYQQTPGQGLQFLFEYFSETQRNKGNFPGRFSGRQFSNSRSEMNVSTLELGDSALYLCASSLGQGPQETQYFGPGTRLLVL.

This clone was counted once. The chain combines TRBV18 with TRBJ1-2; 9 bases are shared with TRBD1. This CDR3 has 15 residues. Unmatched junction bases numbered 5, after V lost 4 bases and J lost 2 bases. CDR1 KGHSH and CDR2 LQKENI come from the germline V gene. The CDR3 loop is CASSLGTGMNYGYTF. The CDR3 region has the DNA TGTGCCAGCTCACTGGGGACAGGGATGAACTATGGCTACACCTTC.

This clone has just one count. The gene calls are TRBV5-1 and TRBJ2-1; D perhaps matches TRBD1 (5 bases). Germline V gives CDR1 SGHRS, CDR2 YFSETQ. V lost 4 bases, J lost 4 bases, and 15 bases lay in between. This CDR3 is 15 amino acids long. CDR3 DNA sequence: TGCGCCAGCAGCCCAGGGTGGTACGCTTACAATGAGCAGTTCTTC. Encoded protein: CASSPGWYAYNEQFF.

The CDR3 is CASSSLGQANTQYF. The CDR3 coding sequence is TGCGCCAGCAGCTCCCTGGGACAGGCAAATACGCAGTATTTT. The J gene is TRBJ2-3, the V gene TRBV5-1, with 8 nucleotides matching TRBD1. The CDR3 totals 14 residues. In germline, CDR1 is SGHRS, CDR2 YFSETQ. V shed 3 bases and J 7 bases; nucleotides not matched to a gene: 7.

This clone has only a few counts. This sequence joins TRBV6-4 and TRBJ2-2, with D tentatively TRBD1 (5 bases). This CDR3 comprises 14 residues. Germline CDR1 and CDR2: MRHNA and SNTAGT. V lost 2 bases and J lost 2, with 6 bases in between. CDR3 sequence: CASSDRGNTGELFF. The CDR3 DNA is TGTGCCAGCAGTGACAGGGGCAACACCGGGGAGCTGTTTTTT.

This sequence joins TRBV27 and TRBJ2-7; 7 nucleotides match TRBD1. Germline V gives CDR1 MNHEY, CDR2 SMNVEV (reference sequence). V lost 3 bases and J lost 2; bases outside the gene matches: 10. The CDR3 extends over 16 amino acids. The CDR3 DNA reads as TGTGCCAGCAGTTTTATACACAGGGGATTAACCTACGAGCAGTACTTC. Protein: CASSFIHRGLTYEQYF.

This clone was detected a few times. The CDR3 protein is CASSVATRKQPQHF. The CDR3 nucleotides read TGTGCCAGCAGCGTAGCTACGAGGAAACAGCCCCAGCATTTT. The chain has TRBV9 and TRBJ1-5; D is uncertain. Germline CDR1 and CDR2: SGDLS and YYNGEE. CDR3 length: 14 residues. V was cut by 0 bases and J by 7 bases, with 11 bases left in between. The entire variable domain, with the rest obtained from reference TRBV9 and TRBJ1-5, is as follows: DSGVTQTPKHLITATGQRVTLRCSPRSGDLSVYWYQQSLDQGLQFLIQYYNGEERAKGNILERFSAQQFPDLHSELNLSSLELGDSALYFCASSVATRKQPQHFGDGTRLSIL.

This chain connects TRBV11-2 to TRBJ2-1; possible D gene TRBD1, 6 bases. Trimming cost V 6 bases and J 2 bases, with 17 bases left between them. The CDR3 has 16 amino acids. CDR1 is SGHAT, CDR2 FQNNGV, per germline. CDR3 sequence (DNA): TGTGCCAGCAGGCGATCCGGGCAGGGGACCTACAATGAGCAGTTCTTC. Its protein product is CASRRSGQGTYNEQFF. Looking up the rest from reference TRBV11-2 and TRBJ2-1 gives the full variable domain: EAGVAQSPRYKIIEKRQSVAFWCNPISGHATLYWYQQILGQGPKLLIQFQNNGVVDDSQLPKDRFSAERLKGVDSTLKIQPAKLEDSAVYLCASRRSGQGTYNEQFFGPGTRLTVL.

The rearrangement uses TRBV30 and TRBJ1-5; D not resolved. Germline values: CDR1 GTSNPN, CDR2 SVGIG (reference sequence). The CDR3 sequence is 14 residues long. V was pared by 1 base and J by 5 bases, with 12 bases between. The CDR3 region is CAWSGVGGHQPQHF. CDR3 nucleotide sequence: TGTGCCTGGAGTGGGGTAGGAGGTCATCAGCCCCAGCATTTT.

The chain links TRBV11-2 to TRBJ2-5, with unresolved D. The J call may be faulty, since TRBJ2-7 better matches the DNA end. The CDR3 runs to 13 residues. In germline, CDR1 is SGHAT, CDR2 FQNNGV. This CDR3 reads CASSLDSDYEQYF. Here the CDR3 DNA reads TGTGCCAGCAGCTTAGATTCCGACTACGAGCAGTACTTC.

This sequence joins TRBV11-2 and TRBJ1-1; no clear D. V lost 0 bases and J 4 bases, leaving 6 bases between the germline ends. CDR1 is SGHAT and CDR2 is FQNNGV in the germline V gene. This CDR3 spans 13 amino acids. The CDR3 region is CASSLEPGTEAFF. In nucleotides, the CDR3 is TGTGCCAGCAGCTTAGAACCGGGCACTGAAGCTTTCTTT.

The chain employs TRBV6-1 and TRBJ1-3; D is unresolved. Germline loops: CDR1 MNHNS, CDR2 SASEGT. This CDR3 has 13 residues. V lost 6 bases to trimming and J lost 0 bases, with 6 bases between them. The CDR3 sequence is CASRRASGNTIYF. Here the CDR3 DNA reads TGTGCCAGCAGGCGGGCCTCTGGAAACACCATATATTTT.

The sample holds one count of this clone. V and J are TRBV9 and TRBJ1-1; 8 nucleotides line up with TRBD1. The CDR3 length is 15 residues. Per germline, CDR1 SGDLS and CDR2 YYNGEE. Trimming at V came to 4 bases and at J to 4 bases, leaving 9 bases not matched to a gene. The CDR3 DNA follows: TGTGCCAGCAGCCCGCGGACAGGGTTGGCCACTGAAGCTTTCTTT. Translating gives CASSPRTGLATEAFF.

Only a few counts were recorded for this clone. The rearrangement links TRBV5-4 to TRBJ1-4, with 8 bases identical to TRBD1. The junction had 14 bases not matched to a gene; V was cut back by 1 base and J by 6 bases. Looked up from germline, CDR1 is SGHNT and CDR2 is YYREEE (reference sequence). There are 18 residues in the CDR3. DNA of the CDR3: TGTGCCAGCAGCTTGAGCCCCAGGGGGCGCGGAGGCTATGAAAAACTGTTTTTT. It codes for CASSLSPRGRGGYEKLFF.